This TCR beta chain was obtained from a study of T cell clonotyping in hematopoietic cell transplantation. Method: immunoSEQ multiplex PCR; TCRdb's copy keeps in-frame clones and lacks some. Here the sample spans 6,500 to 7,000 clones, about 86% being singletons. In its sample, this clone was seen a few times. Its specificity is not known. Study observations and caveats: After transplant, recipient diversity fell while pathologically expanded clonotypes grew through day 180. Graft donor and pretransplant recipient Inverse Simpson Index values predicted broader posttransplant TCR diversity.

Sample time point: recipient sample about 28 days before transplant, after cytoreduction. Recipients were bled about 28 days pretransplant and at posttransplant days 30, 100, 180. The clonotype originates from a man aged 25 to 40 with acute myeloid leukemia. Some clones in this sample may be carry-over from other donors' samples. Sequencing used peripheral blood mononuclear cells, obtained before stem cell transplant.

The CDR3 DNA reads TGTGCCAGCAGTGCCGGGACAGGGGCAGATACGCAGTATTTT. It encodes CASSAGTGADTQYF. This sequence joins TRBV6-4 and TRBJ2-3; 10 bases agree with TRBD1. After removal of 4 bases from V and 4 bases from J, the junction contained 2 bases not matched to a gene. Germline V gives CDR1 MRHNA, CDR2 SNTAGT. The CDR3 is made up of 14 amino acids.